One sample yielded the 5 T cell receptor beta chains listed below, sequenced in a study of Ad26.COV2.S vaccination and SARS-CoV-2 variants. Some clones are missing from TCRdb's copy, which holds only in-frame ones; the method was immunoSEQ multiplex PCR. Counted here are a few hundred thousand clones, around 93% occurring once; the ten biggest clones make up around 1.8%. The treatment is: roughly 20 received Ad26.COV2.S at low or high dose, single or two shots; 5 received placebo; per-sample allocation not given. Day 63 following the first vaccine or placebo injection was when the samples were taken. Sequences were derived from peripheral blood, sampled in a trial of Ad26.COV2.S vaccine versus placebo. The receptors here all came from a person between 18 and 65 years old who received the Ad26.COV2.S COVID-19 vaccine or a placebo.

The chain recombines TRBV12-3 or TRBV12-4 with TRBJ1-2; the D is unclear. Trimming stripped 1 base from V and 1 base from J, with 4 bases between. There are 13 residues in the CDR3. This CDR3 is CASSLEVNYGYTF. The DNA for the CDR3 is TGTGCCAGCAGTTTAGAGGTTAACTATGGCTACACCTTC.

The chain is built from TRBV7-8 and TRBJ2-7; D may be TRBD1 (5 bases). Germline CDR1 is SGHVS and CDR2 is FQNEAQ. This CDR3 has 19 amino acids. Trimming pared 1 base from V and 6 bases from J, leaving 28 bases between. The CDR3 reads CASSLVETQLVRGLFEQYF. In DNA, the CDR3 is TGTGCCAGCAGCTTAGTAGAGACACAGCTAGTAAGGGGATTGTTCGAGCAGTACTTC.

This clone was seen once. The V gene is TRBV27, the J gene TRBJ1-3; D unresolved. The CDR3 is 13 amino acids. Looked up from germline, CDR1 is MNHEY and CDR2 is SMNVEV (reference sequence). The ends were cut back, 5 bases at V and 4 bases at J, with 9 bases in the middle. The CDR3 is CASSRVSGNTIYF. The CDR3 DNA sequence: TGTGCCAGCAGTAGGGTTTCCGGAAACACCATATATTTT.

V gene TRBV19 combines with J gene TRBJ1-1, with D possibly TRBD1 on 5 matching bases. Trimming removed 10 bases from V and 5 bases from J, with 14 bases in between. Germline V gene lookup returns CDR1 LNHDA and CDR2 SQIVND (reference sequence). The CDR3 extends over 12 amino acids. For the CDR3, the DNA is TGTGCCAACACTCGGGGCTGGACTGAAGCTTTCTTT. Translation gives CANTRGWTEAFF.

The rearrangement uses TRBV27 and TRBJ2-1; D is uncertain. Looked up from germline, CDR1 is MNHEY and CDR2 is SMNVEV (reference sequence). The V gene lost 0 bases and the J gene lost 2 bases, with 8 bases spanning the gap. This CDR3 region has 15 residues. The CDR3 spells CASSLSENAYNEQFF. The CDR3 region has the DNA TGTGCCAGCAGTTTATCCGAAAATGCCTACAATGAGCAGTTCTTC.